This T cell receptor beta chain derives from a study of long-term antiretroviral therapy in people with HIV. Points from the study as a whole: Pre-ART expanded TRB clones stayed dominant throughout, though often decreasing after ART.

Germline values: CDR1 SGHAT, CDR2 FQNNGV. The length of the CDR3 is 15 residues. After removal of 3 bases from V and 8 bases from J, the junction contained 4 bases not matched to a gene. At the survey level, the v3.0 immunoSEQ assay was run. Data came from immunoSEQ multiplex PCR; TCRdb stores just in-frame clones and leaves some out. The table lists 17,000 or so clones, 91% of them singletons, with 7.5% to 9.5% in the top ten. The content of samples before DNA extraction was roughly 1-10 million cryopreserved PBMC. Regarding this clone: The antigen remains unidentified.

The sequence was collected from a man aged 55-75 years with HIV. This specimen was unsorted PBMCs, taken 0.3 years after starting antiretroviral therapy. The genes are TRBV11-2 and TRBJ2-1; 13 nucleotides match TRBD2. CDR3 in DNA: TGTGCCAGCAGCTTCCGACTAGCGGGAGGCGATGAGCAGTTCTTC. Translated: CASSFRLAGGDEQFF.